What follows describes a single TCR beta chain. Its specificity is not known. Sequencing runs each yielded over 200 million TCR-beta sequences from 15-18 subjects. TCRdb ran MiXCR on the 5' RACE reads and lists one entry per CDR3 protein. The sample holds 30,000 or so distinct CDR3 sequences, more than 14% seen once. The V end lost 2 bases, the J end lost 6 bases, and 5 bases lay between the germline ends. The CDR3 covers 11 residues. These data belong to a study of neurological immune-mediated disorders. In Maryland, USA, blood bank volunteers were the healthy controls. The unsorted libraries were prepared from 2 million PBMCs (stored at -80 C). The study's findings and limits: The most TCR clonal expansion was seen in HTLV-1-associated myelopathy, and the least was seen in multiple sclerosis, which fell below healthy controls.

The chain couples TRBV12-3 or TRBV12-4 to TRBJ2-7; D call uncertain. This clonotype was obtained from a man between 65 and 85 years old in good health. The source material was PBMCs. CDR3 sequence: CASSLWREQYF. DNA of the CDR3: TGTGCCAGCAGTTTATGGCGCGAGCAGTACTTC.